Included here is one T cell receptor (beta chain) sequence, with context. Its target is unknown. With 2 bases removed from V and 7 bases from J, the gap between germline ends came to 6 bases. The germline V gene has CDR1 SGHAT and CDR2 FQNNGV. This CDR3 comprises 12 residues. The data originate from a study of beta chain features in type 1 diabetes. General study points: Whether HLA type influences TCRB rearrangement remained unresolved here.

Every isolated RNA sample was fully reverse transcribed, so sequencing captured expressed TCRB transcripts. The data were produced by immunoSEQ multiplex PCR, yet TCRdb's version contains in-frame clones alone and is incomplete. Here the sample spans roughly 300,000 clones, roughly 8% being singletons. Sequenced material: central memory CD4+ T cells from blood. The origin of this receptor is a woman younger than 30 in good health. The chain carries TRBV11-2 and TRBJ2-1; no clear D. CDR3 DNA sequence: TGTGCCAGCAGCTTAACGGCAAATGAGCAGTTCTTC. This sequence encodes CASSLTANEQFF. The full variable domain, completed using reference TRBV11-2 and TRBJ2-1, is EAGVAQSPRYKIIEKRQSVAFWCNPISGHATLYWYQQILGQGPKLLIQFQNNGVVDDSQLPKDRFSAERLKGVDSTLKIQPAKLEDSAVYLCASSLTANEQFFGPGTRLTVL.